One sample yielded the 22 T cell receptor beta chains listed below, sequenced in a study of blood T cell repertoires in COVID-19. Sequenced by immunoSEQ multiplex PCR; TCRdb stores in-frame clones only, minus some. The sample holds about 480,000 clones; 85% to 90% are singletons and the top ten take 1.8%. The source material was PBMCs or T cells enriched from blood (not recorded which). The receptors originated from a woman aged 35 to 49 who had recovered from COVID-19.

A single count supports this clone. The V gene is TRBV12-5, the J gene TRBJ2-1; 13 bases align to TRBD2. Trimming took 0 bases from V and 0 from J; bases not matched to a gene: 8. CDR1 is LGHNT, CDR2 FRNRAP, per germline. The CDR3 has 20 residues. The CDR3 loop reads CASGLVKGTSGASSYNEQFF. CDR3 bases: TGTGCTAGTGGTTTGGTAAAAGGGACTAGCGGGGCGAGCTCCTACAATGAGCAGTTCTTC.

The rearrangement uses TRBV29-1 and TRBJ2-1, with 9 bases lining up with TRBD1. The junction had 11 bases not matched to a gene; V was cut back by 4 bases and J by 7 bases. The length of the CDR3 is 15 residues. CDR1 and CDR2 (germline): SQVTM, ANQGSEA. The CDR3 DNA reads as TGCAGCGTTGCCACCGGGACAGGGAACCTGAATGAGCAGTTCTTC. It yields the protein CSVATGTGNLNEQFF.

The V and J genes are TRBV6-5 and TRBJ2-1; D is possibly TRBD2 (5 bases). Looked up from germline, CDR1 is MNHEY and CDR2 is SVGAGI. V shed 8 bases and J shed 0 bases, with 11 bases lying between them. This CDR3 spans 14 amino acids. The DNA of the CDR3 is TGTGCCAGCGAATGGGGAGTCTCCTACAATGAGCAGTTCTTC. Translation: CASEWGVSYNEQFF.

This sequence joins TRBV4-3 and TRBJ2-7; 12 positions match TRBD2. The junction had 10 bases not matched to a gene; V was cut back by 4 bases and J by 0 bases. This CDR3 contains 18 residues. The V gene's germline CDR1 is LGHNA and CDR2 YSLEER. DNA of the CDR3: TGCGCCAGCAGCCGAAACATGAGGACTAGCGGGACCTCCTACGAGCAGTACTTC. Translated, it gives CASSRNMRTSGTSYEQYF.

The rearrangement joins TRBV18 to TRBJ1-6; maybe TRBD1 (6 bases). The CDR3 runs to 15 residues. Trimming left V 3 bases short and J 10 bases short, with 16 bases between. CDR1 is KGHSH and CDR2 is LQKENI in the germline V gene. The DNA for the CDR3 is TGTGCCAGCTCACCTACCAGGGGATTGGAATCACCCCTCCACTTT. Protein: CASSPTRGLESPLHF.

This chain connects TRBV7-9 to TRBJ1-1; TRBD1 might be the D (5 bases). This CDR3 is 14 amino acids long. Germline V gene sequence: CDR1 SEHNR, CDR2 FQNEAQ (reference sequence). The V gene lost 3 bases and the J gene lost 4 bases, with 12 bases spanning the gap. This CDR3 is CASSLAGRGTEAFF. CDR3 DNA: TGTGCCAGCAGCTTGGCCGGGAGGGGCACTGAAGCTTTCTTT.

The V call is TRBV14, the J call TRBJ2-5; no reliable D call. The ends were cut back, 5 bases at V and 0 bases at J, with 10 bases in the middle. Germline CDR1 reads SGHDN; CDR2 reads FVKESK. The CDR3 is 14 residues long. This CDR3 reads CASSSQVYQETQYF. Here the CDR3 DNA reads TGTGCCAGCAGCTCGCAGGTTTACCAAGAGACCCAGTACTTC.

J is TRBJ1-1 and V is TRBV7-9; 8 bases are shared with TRBD1. This CDR3 spans 15 amino acids. V dropped 7 bases and J dropped 4; count of bases not matched to a gene: 11. The germline V gene has CDR1 SEHNR and CDR2 FQNEAQ (reference sequence). The CDR3 loop reads CASTRQGARGTEAFF. The CDR3 nucleotides read TGTGCCAGCACCCGTCAGGGGGCGAGAGGCACTGAAGCTTTCTTT.

The chain employs TRBV6-5 and TRBJ1-2; tentatively, D is TRBD1 (5 bases). Between the trimmed V and J ends, which lost 2 bases and 4 bases, there was a span of 5 bases. This CDR3 is 12 amino acids long. Per germline, CDR1 MNHEY and CDR2 SVGAGI. This CDR3 reads CASSYTGYGYTF. In DNA form, the CDR3 reads TGTGCCAGCAGTTACACAGGCTATGGCTACACCTTC.

The chain has TRBV5-4 and TRBJ1-3; D is possibly TRBD1 (5 bases). V gave up 3 bases and J gave up 2 bases, with 12 bases separating them. This CDR3 is built from 15 residues. Germline V gene lookup returns CDR1 SGHNT and CDR2 YYREEE (reference sequence). CDR3 residues: CASSSGGTPGNTIYF. The CDR3 DNA is TGTGCCAGCAGCTCGGGGGGAACACCTGGAAACACCATATATTTT. Together with reference TRBV5-4 and TRBJ1-3, the CDR3 gives the full variable domain: ETGVTQSPTHLIKTRGQQVTLRCSSQSGHNTVSWYQQALGQGPQFIFQYYREEENGRGNFPPRFSGLQFPNYSSELNVNALELDDSALYLCASSSGGTPGNTIYFGEGSWLTVV.

This rearrangement joins TRBV4-3 to TRBJ2-3; D is unresolved. The CDR3 consists of 15 residues. Between the trimmed V and J ends, which lost 1 base and 4 bases, there was a span of 12 bases. Germline V lookup: CDR1 LGHNA, CDR2 YSLEER. CDR3 sequence (DNA): TGCGCCAGCAGCCAAGTGGTTGGGCAGCCAGATACGCAGTATTTT. This encodes CASSQVVGQPDTQYF.

V is TRBV10-2 and J is TRBJ1-5, with D possibly being TRBD1 (6 bases). CDR1 is WSHSY and CDR2 is SAAADI in the germline V gene. Trimming left V 7 bases short and J 5 bases short, with 12 bases between. This CDR3 has 13 residues. In DNA, the CDR3 is TGCGCCAGCACCCGGGACACTTATCAGCCCCAGCATTTT. Translating gives CASTRDTYQPQHF.

This clone was seen a few times. This rearrangement joins TRBV12-1 to TRBJ2-5; the table calls TRBD2, which could not be checked here. TRBV12-1 is described as a pseudogene. The CDR3 contains 21 residues. The CDR3: CASSPDPSSKTSQTFLETQYF. As DNA, the CDR3 is TGTGCCAGCAGCCCGGACCCCTCATCCAAAACTAGCCAGACTTTTCTAGAGACCCAGTACTTC.

The chain joins TRBV4-3 to TRBJ1-5, with no clear D. This CDR3 is built from 15 residues. V lost 0 bases to trimming and J lost 6 bases, with 12 bases between them. Germline V gene lookup returns CDR1 LGHNA and CDR2 YSLEER. The CDR3 sequence: CASSQDNIPFQPQHF. As DNA, the CDR3 is TGCGCCAGCAGCCAAGATAATATTCCGTTTCAGCCCCAGCATTTT.

This chain joins TRBV3-1 (or the pseudogene TRBV3-2) and TRBJ1-3, with D uncertain. V shed 0 bases and J shed 4 bases, with 13 bases lying between them. This CDR3 contains 16 residues. Germline V gene lookup returns CDR1 LGHDT and CDR2 YNNKEL (reference sequence). CDR3 bases: TGTGCCAGCAGCCAAGAAAGAGTCAGCGGCGGAAACACCATATATTTT. Amino acid sequence: CASSQERVSGGNTIYF.

The CDR3 DNA is TGTGCCAGCAGTGAATTGGGGGAGGGCCAGGGAGAGACCCAGTACTTC. Its translation: CASSELGEGQGETQYF. The rearrangement joins TRBV25-1 to TRBJ2-5, with 7 bases that match TRBD2. CDR3 size: 16 residues. Germline V lookup: CDR1 MGHDK, CDR2 SYGVNS. V gave up 1 base and J gave up 4 bases; unmatched junction bases: 9.

The chain carries TRBV13 and TRBJ1-1; 7 positions match TRBD1. Germline V lookup: CDR1 PRHDT, CDR2 FYEKMQ (reference sequence). This CDR3 region has 14 residues. Trimming removed 2 bases from V and 5 bases from J; junction bases left unmatched: 5. The CDR3 sequence: CASSLYRGGTEAFF. DNA for the CDR3: TGTGCCAGCAGCTTATACAGGGGTGGGACTGAAGCTTTCTTT.

V usage is TRBV4-3 and J usage is TRBJ2-1; 7 nucleotides agree with TRBD1. The CDR3 contains 18 residues. The germline V gene has CDR1 LGHNA and CDR2 YSLEER. V shed 4 bases and J 6 bases; nucleotides not matched to a gene: 18. Written as DNA, the CDR3 is TGCGCCAGCAGCCCAGACCCAGGGACAGTACAAACCCCCAATGAGCAGTTCTTC. It translates to CASSPDPGTVQTPNEQFF.

V usage is TRBV28 and J usage is TRBJ1-1; D unclear. Germline CDR1 MDHEN, CDR2 SYDVKM. Trimming took 3 bases from V and 3 from J, leaving 11 bases between them. This CDR3 has 14 residues. CDR3 sequence reads: CASSFRFGDTEAFF. CDR3 DNA sequence: TGTGCCAGCAGTTTCAGGTTCGGGGACACTGAAGCTTTCTTT.

This clone is a singleton in its sample. The V call is TRBV10-1, the J call TRBJ1-5; TRBD1 matches 9 bases. Trimming removed 6 bases from V and 1 base from J; junction bases left unmatched: 4. The CDR3 consists of 15 residues. Germline assignment: CDR1 WNHNN and CDR2 SYGVQD (reference sequence). The DNA for the CDR3 is TGCGCCAGCAGGGAACAGGGGGCAAGCAATCAGCCCCAGCATTTT. Translated, it gives CASREQGASNQPQHF.

This clone was recorded only once. The chain has TRBV19 and TRBJ2-1; 14 bases agree with TRBD2. The CDR3 covers 15 residues. Per the germline V gene, CDR1 is LNHDA and CDR2 is SQIVND (reference sequence). The J segment lost 7 bases and the V segment lost 6 bases, leaving 5 bases of the junction unmatched. The CDR3 loop reads CASREGTSGRNEQFF. The CDR3 coding sequence is TGTGCCAGTAGGGAAGGGACTAGCGGGAGAAATGAGCAGTTCTTC.

The J gene is TRBJ2-1, the V gene TRBV7-6, with 8 positions matching TRBD2. V was clipped by 6 bases and J by 0 bases; unmatched bases: 7. This CDR3 has 16 amino acids. Germline V lookup: CDR1 SGHVS, CDR2 FNYEAQ. Written as DNA, the CDR3 is TGTGCCAGCAGTCTCAGCGGGAGCCGCTCCTACAATGAGCAGTTCTTC. This translates into CASSLSGSRSYNEQFF.